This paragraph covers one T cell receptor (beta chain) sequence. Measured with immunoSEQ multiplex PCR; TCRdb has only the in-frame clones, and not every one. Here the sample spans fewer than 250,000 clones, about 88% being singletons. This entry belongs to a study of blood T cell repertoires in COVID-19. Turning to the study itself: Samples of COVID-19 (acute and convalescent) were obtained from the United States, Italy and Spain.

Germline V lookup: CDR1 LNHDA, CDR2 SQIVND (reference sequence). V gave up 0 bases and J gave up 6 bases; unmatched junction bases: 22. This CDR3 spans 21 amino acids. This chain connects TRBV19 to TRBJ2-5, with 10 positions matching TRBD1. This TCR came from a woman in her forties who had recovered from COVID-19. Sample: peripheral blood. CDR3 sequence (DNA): TGTGCCAGTAGTATAGAATCCTCGGGACAGGGGCACGAACCCCTAACAAAGACCCAGTACTTC. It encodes CASSIESSGQGHEPLTKTQYF.